Below are 17 T cell receptor beta chains sequenced from a single sample in a study of blood T cell repertoires in COVID-19. The assay was immunoSEQ multiplex PCR, and TCRdb's table has in-frame clones only and misses some. This sample has fewer than 650,000 clones, with about 89% found just once. Source material: peripheral blood. These receptors originate from a woman aged 45-59 years with COVID-19, enrolled during active disease.

This chain joins TRBV25-1 and TRBJ2-2, with a tentative D call TRBD2 (5 bases). Germline CDR1 is MGHDK and CDR2 is SYGVNS. Trimming cost V 8 bases and J 0 bases, with 13 bases left between them. The length of the CDR3 is 15 residues. The CDR3 region is CASRLGVANTGELFF. The CDR3 DNA sequence: TGTGCCAGCCGTCTGGGAGTCGCGAACACCGGGGAGCTGTTTTTT.

V is TRBV25-1 and J is TRBJ1-1; the D is unclear. The CDR3 has 12 residues. V was cut by 3 bases and J by 5 bases, with 7 bases left in between. Germline V gene data show CDR1 as MGHDK and CDR2 as SYGVNS. The CDR3 coding sequence is TGTGCCAGCAGTGACCTGCGGACTGAAGCTTTCTTT. Protein product: CASSDLRTEAFF.

CDR3: CACQQSFNTEAFF. The DNA for the CDR3 is TGCGCCTGCCAACAGTCGTTTAACACTGAAGCTTTCTTT. The V call is TRBV10-2, the J call TRBJ1-1; D is undetermined. Trimming removed 11 bases from V and 2 bases from J, with 15 bases in between. The germline gives CDR1 WSHSY, CDR2 SAAADI. This CDR3 is built from 13 residues.

The chain carries TRBV5-1 and TRBJ1-4, with D tentatively TRBD1 (6 bases). This CDR3 has 15 amino acids. The ends were cut back, 3 bases at V and 8 bases at J, with 17 bases in the middle. Per the germline V gene, CDR1 is SGHRS and CDR2 is YFSETQ. The CDR3 sequence: CASSSSGGAPEKLFF. The CDR3 coding sequence is TGCGCCAGCAGCTCTTCGGGGGGCGCCCCGGAAAAACTGTTTTTT.

The genes are TRBV18 and TRBJ1-3; TRBD1 might be the D (5 bases). V was trimmed by 3 bases and J by 5 bases, leaving 14 bases between them. Germline-derived CDR1 and CDR2 are KGHSH and LQKENI. This CDR3 spans 15 amino acids. As DNA, the CDR3 is TGTGCCAGCTCACCCCTAGATCGGGGGAGAAACACCATATATTTT. Its translation is CASSPLDRGRNTIYF.

The gene calls are TRBV11-2 and TRBJ1-2, with D perhaps TRBD1 (5 bases). Germline V gives CDR1 SGHAT, CDR2 FQNNGV. The V end was cut by 2 bases, the J end by 5 bases, with 15 bases between. The CDR3 is made up of 15 amino acids. In nucleotides, the CDR3 is TGTGCCAGCAGCTTAACCGGCCAGGGTTTATATGGCTACACCTTC. Translating gives CASSLTGQGLYGYTF.

This chain uses TRBV30 with TRBJ2-3; TRBD2 is a possible D gene (6 bases). V lost 0 bases, J lost 5 bases, and 15 bases lay in between. The V gene's germline CDR1 is GTSNPN and CDR2 SVGIG (reference sequence). The CDR3 runs 15 residues. As DNA, the CDR3 is TGTGCCTGGAGTGTAAGTTTGGGAGCGGGAGATACGCAGTATTTT. It specifies CAWSVSLGAGDTQYF.

Worth noting for this clone: Other DNA sequences within the sample encode an identical CDR3. This chain uses TRBV3-1 (or the pseudogene TRBV3-2) with TRBJ1-5, with 8 nucleotides matching TRBD1. Trimming cost V 1 base and J 7 bases; bases outside gene matches: 6. Germline CDR1 reads LGHDT; CDR2 reads YNNKEL (reference sequence). The length of the CDR3 is 15 residues. Here the CDR3 DNA reads TGTGCCAGCAGCCAAGGTACAGGGGGGAACCAGCCCCAGCATTTT. Amino acids: CASSQGTGGNQPQHF.

The J gene is TRBJ2-5, the V gene TRBV20-1; the D is unclear. V gave up 6 bases and J gave up 5 bases, with 7 bases separating them. Germline loops: CDR1 DFQATT, CDR2 SNEGSKA (reference sequence). The CDR3 contains 10 residues. Written as DNA, the CDR3 is TGCAGTGCCTCCGGGGAGACCCAGTACTTC. This gives the protein CSASGETQYF.

CDR3 bases: TGTGCCAGCAGCAGGCCCCTAGCGGGGCTCTCCTACGAGCAGTACTTC. As protein: CASSRPLAGLSYEQYF. V gene TRBV7-2 combines with J gene TRBJ2-7; 9 nucleotides align to TRBD2. Germline CDR1 SGHTA, CDR2 FQGNSA. This CDR3 is built from 16 residues. Trimming removed 5 bases from V and 0 bases from J; junction bases left unmatched: 8.

V usage is TRBV7-8 and J usage is TRBJ2-7, with 7 bases identical to TRBD1. Trimming removed 5 bases from V and 0 bases from J; junction bases left unmatched: 7. The CDR3 is made up of 15 amino acids. Per germline, CDR1 SGHVS and CDR2 FQNEAQ. The CDR3 DNA reads TGTGCCAGCAGCAAAGGGGGCCAGAGCTCCTACGAGCAGTACTTC. Amino acids: CASSKGGQSSYEQYF.

The genes are TRBV4-2 and TRBJ2-1, with TRBD2 matching 8 bases. V shed 3 bases and J 4 bases; nucleotides not matched to a gene: 8. Germline V CDR1 and CDR2: LGHNA, YNFKEQ. This CDR3 spans 16 amino acids. In DNA, the CDR3 is TGTGCCAGCAGCCAGCGAGCGGGGGCGAATTACAATGAGCAGTTCTTC. Its translation: CASSQRAGANYNEQFF.

This chain links TRBV5-1 with TRBJ1-2; 12 nucleotides agree with TRBD1. CDR1 is SGHRS, CDR2 YFSETQ, per germline. The CDR3 runs to 15 residues. Trimming at V came to 3 bases and at J to 8 bases, leaving 8 bases not matched to a gene. The CDR3 loop reads CASSSGTGGEAGYTF. The CDR3 DNA reads TGCGCCAGCAGCTCCGGGACAGGGGGCGAAGCCGGCTACACCTTC.

This clone was detected a few times. The gene calls are TRBV3-1 (or the pseudogene TRBV3-2) and TRBJ1-3, with TRBD1 identical over 9 bases. V gave up 4 bases and J gave up 0 bases; unmatched junction bases: 1. The germline CDR1 and CDR2 sequences are LGHDT and YNNKEL (reference sequence). CDR3 length: 15 residues. The CDR3 is CASSPGQGSGNTIYF. The CDR3 nucleotides are TGTGCCAGCAGCCCGGGACAGGGCTCTGGAAACACCATATATTTT.

The V and J genes are TRBV9 and TRBJ2-2, with 10 bases identical to TRBD1. Germline V CDR1 and CDR2: SGDLS, YYNGEE. CDR3 length: 16 amino acids. V was clipped by 4 bases and J by 2 bases; unmatched bases: 5. CDR3 sequence: CASSSRTGGNTGELFF. For the CDR3, the DNA is TGTGCCAGCAGCTCGCGGACAGGGGGTAACACCGGGGAGCTGTTTTTT.

V is TRBV20-1 and J is TRBJ1-1, with D maybe TRBD1 (5 bases). The CDR3 extends over 14 amino acids. Germline V gene data show CDR1 as DFQATT and CDR2 as SNEGSKA (reference sequence). Trimming took off 3 bases at V and 3 bases at J, with 14 bases between the two ends. CDR3 in amino acids: CSASRRQRDTEAFF. The CDR3 bases are TGCAGTGCTAGTCGTCGACAGCGGGACACTGAAGCTTTCTTT.

The chain is built from TRBV5-4 and TRBJ2-7; perhaps TRBD2 as D (6 bases). Trimming stripped 4 bases from V and 2 bases from J, with 13 bases between. Germline CDR1 and CDR2: SGHNT and YYREEE (reference sequence). The CDR3 totals 14 residues. The CDR3 sequence is CASSGGTSAYEQYF. The CDR3 DNA sequence: TGTGCCAGCAGCGGCGGGACCTCCGCCTACGAGCAGTACTTC. Using reference TRBV5-4 and TRBJ2-7 for the parts outside the CDR3, the full variable domain is ETGVTQSPTHLIKTRGQQVTLRCSSQSGHNTVSWYQQALGQGPQFIFQYYREEENGRGNFPPRFSGLQFPNYSSELNVNALELDDSALYLCASSGGTSAYEQYFGPGTRLTVT.